The clone carrying this TCR beta chain showed up many times. Its antigen is undetermined. The sequenced template was RNA, covering the TCR beta CDR3 region. RT-PCR with HTBI primers came first, then second-round multiplex PCR. MiXCR was run by TCRdb on the multiplex PCR reads, yielding one entry per CDR3 protein. The sample consists of hundreds of thousands of distinct CDR3 sequences, roughly 20% of them appearing once. This sample stems from a study of Graves' ophthalmopathy and Graves' hyperthyroidism. Study results and caveats: In separating ophthalmopathy from stable hyperthyroidism, a 13-signature model achieved 85% to 90% sensitivity and around 80% specificity. In blood, most expanded thyroid clonotypes above 0.001 frequency were also detected.

This CDR3 is built from 13 residues. J was trimmed by 2 bases and V by 6 bases; bases with no gene match: 4. Germline CDR1 and CDR2: MDHEN and SYDVKM. This clonotype was obtained from a woman in her late teens or twenties with stable Graves' hyperthyroidism. Some clones in this sample may be carry-over from other donors' samples. The sequencing sample was made of peripheral blood. The rearrangement uses TRBV28 and TRBJ2-7; 7 bases align to TRBD1. The CDR3 DNA reads TGTGCCAGCAGGGCGACAGGGACCTACGAGCAGTACTTC. Translation gives CASRATGTYEQYF.